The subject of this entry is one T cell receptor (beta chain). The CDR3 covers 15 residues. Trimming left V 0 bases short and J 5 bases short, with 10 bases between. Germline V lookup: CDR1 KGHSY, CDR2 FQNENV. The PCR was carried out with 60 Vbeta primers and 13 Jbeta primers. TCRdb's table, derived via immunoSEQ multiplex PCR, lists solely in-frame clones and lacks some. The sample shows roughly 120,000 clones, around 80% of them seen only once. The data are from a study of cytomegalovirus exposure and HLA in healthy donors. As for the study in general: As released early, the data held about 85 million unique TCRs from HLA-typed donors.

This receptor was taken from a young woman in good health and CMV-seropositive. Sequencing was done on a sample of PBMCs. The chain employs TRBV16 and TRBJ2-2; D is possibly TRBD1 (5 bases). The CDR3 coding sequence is TGTGCCAGCAGCCAATCGGCGCAGGGTACCGGGGAGCTGTTTTTT. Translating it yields CASSQSAQGTGELFF.